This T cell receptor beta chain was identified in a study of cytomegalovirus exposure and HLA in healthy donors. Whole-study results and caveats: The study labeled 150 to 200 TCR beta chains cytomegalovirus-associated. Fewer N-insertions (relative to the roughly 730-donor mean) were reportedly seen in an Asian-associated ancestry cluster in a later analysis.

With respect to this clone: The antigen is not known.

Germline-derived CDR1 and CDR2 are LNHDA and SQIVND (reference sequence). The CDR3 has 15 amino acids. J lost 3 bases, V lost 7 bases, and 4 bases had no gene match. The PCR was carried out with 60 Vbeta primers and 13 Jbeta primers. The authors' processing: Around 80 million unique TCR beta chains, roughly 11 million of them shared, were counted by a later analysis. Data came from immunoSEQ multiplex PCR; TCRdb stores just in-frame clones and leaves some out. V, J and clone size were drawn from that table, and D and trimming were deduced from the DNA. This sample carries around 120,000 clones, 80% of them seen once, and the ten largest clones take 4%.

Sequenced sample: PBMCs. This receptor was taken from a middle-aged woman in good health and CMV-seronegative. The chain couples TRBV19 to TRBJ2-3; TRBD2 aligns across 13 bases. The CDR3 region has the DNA TGTGCCAGTACACTGACTAGCGGGAGGACAGATACGCAGTATTTT. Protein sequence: CASTLTSGRTDTQYF.